These 9 T cell receptor beta chains share one sample of origin, sequenced in a study of glioma-infiltrating T cells. The iRepertoire nested amplicon-rescue multiplex PCR amplified TCR alpha and beta CDR3s from RNA. Each CDR3 protein is one row after TCRdb ran MiXCR on the multiplex PCR reads. Here the sample spans 90,000 to 110,000 distinct CDR3 sequences, 20% to 25% being singletons. The sequenced sample consisted of glioma tissue, nonneoplastic brain tissue, or PBMCs (not recorded which). Source of these receptors: a human donor with low-grade glioma or glioblastoma, undergoing nonglioma brain surgery, or in good health (not recorded which).

This clonotype came up many times. This chain uses TRBV6-1 with TRBJ1-3; 7 bases map to TRBD1. The CDR3 has 17 amino acids. The V gene end was trimmed by 5 bases and the J gene end by 0 bases; junction bases not matched to a gene: 10. Germline V gives CDR1 MNHNS, CDR2 SASEGT. The CDR3 DNA reads TGTGCCAGCAGTTATTCGCCGGGACAGCTCTCTGGAAACACCATATATTTT. Its protein is CASSYSPGQLSGNTIYF.

The sample holds many counts of this clonotype. The rearrangement joins TRBV27 to TRBJ2-1; the match to TRBD1 covers 9 bases. Germline loops: CDR1 MNHEY, CDR2 SMNVEV (reference sequence). With 0 bases clipped from V and 1 base from J, the junction kept 10 bases outside the gene matches. This CDR3 comprises 19 residues. CDR3: CASSLSTPGQGISYNEQFF. Written as DNA, the CDR3 is TGTGCCAGCAGTTTATCTACCCCGGGACAGGGTATTTCCTACAATGAGCAGTTCTTC.

This clonotype was recorded at least ten times. Mismatch with germline at one junction end may stem from a read error. The chain carries TRBV25-1 and TRBJ1-1; TRBD1 matches 8 bases. The CDR3 consists of 14 residues. Germline assignment: CDR1 MGHDK and CDR2 SYGVNS. CDR3 nucleotides: TGTGCCAGCGGTCCGGACAGGGCGAACAGTGAAGCTTTCTTT. Its translation: CASGPDRANSEAFF. Using reference TRBV25-1 and TRBJ1-1 for the parts outside the CDR3, the full variable domain is EADIYQTPRYLVIGTGKKITLECSQTMGHDKMYWYQQDPGMELHLIHYSYGVNSTEKGDLSSESTVSRIRTEHFPLTLESARPSHTSQYLCASGPDRANSEAFFGQGTRLTVV.

The rearrangement uses TRBV4-1 and TRBJ1-5, with D possibly TRBD1 on 6 matching bases. CDR3 size: 15 residues. Germline loops: CDR1 MGHRA, CDR2 YSYEKL. V lost 0 bases to trimming and J lost 4 bases, with 10 bases between them. The CDR3 DNA sequence: TGCGCCAGCAGCCAAGATCGGACAGCAAATCAGCCCCAGCATTTT. Its translation is CASSQDRTANQPQHF.

CDR3 amino acids: CSVPGRPLKETQYF. The CDR3 region has the DNA TGCAGTGTTCCGGGCAGGCCCCTCAAGGAGACCCAGTACTTC. The J gene is TRBJ2-7, the V gene TRBV20-1; the D is unclear. The DNA end is a closer match to TRBJ2-5, so the J assignment may be wrong. CDR3 length: 14 residues. Germline CDR1 DFQATT, CDR2 SNEGSKA (reference sequence).

The rearrangement links TRBV20-1 to TRBJ2-1; 7 nucleotides line up with TRBD2. The CDR3 contains 17 residues. V trimming: 2 bases; J trimming: 11 bases; junction bases outside the gene matches: 21. Per the germline V gene, CDR1 is DFQATT and CDR2 is SNEGSKA (reference sequence). The CDR3 here is CSARLRGPGTTGGKQFF. In DNA, the CDR3 is TGCAGTGCTAGACTTCGGGGTCCCGGGACTACAGGCGGTAAGCAGTTCTTC.

This clonotype occurred a few times. The J gene is TRBJ2-7, the V gene TRBV7-2, with 7 bases lining up with TRBD2. The CDR3 covers 15 residues. Germline V gives CDR1 SGHTA, CDR2 FQGNSA. Trimming took 6 bases from V and 2 from J; bases not matched to a gene: 10. In nucleotides, the CDR3 is TGTGCCAGCAGGATTGAGTGGGGGGGAACCTACGAGCAGTACTTC. Amino acids: CASRIEWGGTYEQYF.

V gene TRBV6-6 combines with J gene TRBJ2-7, with D unresolved. Germline V CDR1 and CDR2: MNHNY, SVGAGI (reference sequence). The CDR3 covers 13 residues. Trimming pared 8 bases from V and 0 bases from J, leaving 11 bases between. CDR3 in DNA: TGTGCCAGCCGACCGCTGAGCTCCTACGAGCAGTACTTC. As protein: CASRPLSSYEQYF.

This clonotype appeared many times. This chain joins TRBV19 and TRBJ2-3, with D maybe TRBD1 (5 bases). Germline CDR1 LNHDA, CDR2 SQIVND (reference sequence). V was pared by 6 bases and J by 0 bases, with 13 bases between. CDR3 length equals 15 residues. The chain's CDR3 is CASRIQGGSTDTQYF. Here the CDR3 DNA reads TGTGCCAGTAGGATCCAGGGTGGGAGCACAGATACGCAGTATTTT.